The next 12 T cell receptor beta chains were all read from a single sample in a study of early T cells in non-severe SARS-CoV-2 infection. From the 5' RACE reads, TCRdb called clonotypes with MiXCR, one entry per CDR3 protein. Among roughly 110,000 distinct CDR3 sequences, over 8.5% were seen once, and the ten largest hold 7.6%. Sample: whole blood. These receptors were taken from an adult who was a healthcare worker with PCR-confirmed SARS-CoV-2 infection or an uninfected control (not recorded which).

The genes are TRBV12-3 or TRBV12-4 and TRBJ1-1, with D uncertain. Trimming removed 2 bases from V and 2 bases from J, with 9 bases in between. The CDR3 length is 14 residues. The CDR3 is CASSLSSGNTEAFF. CDR3 nucleotide sequence: TGTGCCAGCAGTTTATCTTCGGGCAACACTGAAGCTTTCTTT.

The chain has TRBV27 and TRBJ2-7; 14 bases fit TRBD2. V lost 4 bases and J lost 6; bases outside the gene matches: 5. There are 15 residues in the CDR3. Germline V lookup: CDR1 MNHEY, CDR2 SMNVEV (reference sequence). CDR3 DNA: TGTGCCAGCAGTTCCTCGGGACTAGCGGGAGTCGAGCAGTACTTC. Translating gives CASSSSGLAGVEQYF.

A few counts support this clonotype. This sequence joins TRBV20-1 and TRBJ2-5, with unresolved D. CDR1 and CDR2 (germline): DFQATT, SNEGSKA (reference sequence). There are 15 residues in the CDR3. V was trimmed by 2 bases and J by 1 base, leaving 14 bases between them. CDR3 amino acids: CSARPRPGRQETQYF. In DNA form, the CDR3 reads TGCAGTGCTAGACCCCGCCCCGGTCGCCAAGAGACCCAGTACTTC.

This clonotype was counted ten times or more. This chain connects TRBV11-2 to TRBJ2-1; D might be TRBD1 or TRBD2, each matching 6 bases. Germline CDR1 SGHAT, CDR2 FQNNGV. This CDR3 is built from 13 residues. Trimming shortened V by 5 bases and J by 6 bases, and 11 bases separated the two germline ends. CDR3 loop: CASSTGGPNEQFF. In nucleotides, the CDR3 is TGTGCCAGCAGCACTGGGGGGCCCAATGAGCAGTTCTTC.

In its sample, this clonotype was seen many times. The chain has TRBV2 and TRBJ1-1; the D is unclear. Germline assignment: CDR1 SNHLY and CDR2 FYNNEI. The CDR3 sequence is 15 residues long. V was shortened by 5 bases and J by 0 bases, with 13 bases between the two germline ends. The CDR3, as DNA: TGTGCCAGCAGTTCGACCCTAACAATGAACACTGAAGCTTTCTTT. It yields the protein CASSSTLTMNTEAFF.

This clonotype was detected ten times or more. The gene calls are TRBV20-1 and TRBJ2-4; D is unresolved. Trimming took off 3 bases at V and 6 bases at J, with 9 bases between the two ends. This CDR3 has 12 amino acids. Germline V CDR1 and CDR2: DFQATT, SNEGSKA (reference sequence). The CDR3: CSARVDGNIQYF. The CDR3 coding sequence is TGCAGTGCTAGGGTAGACGGAAACATTCAGTACTTC.

The chain joins TRBV29-1 to TRBJ2-5; 7 nucleotides align to TRBD1. This CDR3 has 12 amino acids. V lost 7 bases, J lost 7 bases, and 9 bases stayed unmatched. Germline V gene sequence: CDR1 SQVTM, CDR2 ANQGSEA. This chain's CDR3 is CSAETGPGTQYF. The CDR3 region has the DNA TGCAGCGCGGAGACAGGGCCGGGGACCCAGTACTTC.

This chain links TRBV7-2 with TRBJ1-6, with a tentative D call TRBD1 (6 bases). Germline CDR1 SGHTA, CDR2 FQGNSA. V lost 0 bases and J lost 5, with 11 bases in between. The CDR3 consists of 16 residues. CDR3 in DNA: TGTGCCAGCAGCTTAGCGCCGGGACACCATAATTCACCCCTCCACTTT. It specifies CASSLAPGHHNSPLHF.

This clonotype was seen ten or more times. The chain employs TRBV19 and TRBJ1-6; D remains ambiguous. Trimming shortened V by 3 bases and J by 4 bases, and 7 bases separated the two germline ends. Germline values: CDR1 LNHDA, CDR2 SQIVND (reference sequence). The CDR3 has 14 amino acids. The DNA for the CDR3 is TGTGCCAGTAGTATCGAGCGATATAATTCACCCCTCCACTTT. Amino acids: CASSIERYNSPLHF.

The sample holds many counts of this clonotype. A read error may produce the germline difference seen at one junction end. The rearrangement links TRBV3-1 to TRBJ2-1; 9 bases align to TRBD2. From germline, CDR1 is LGHDT and CDR2 YNNKEL (reference sequence). The CDR3 contains 15 residues. CDR3 bases: TGTGCCAGCAGCCAGATACTAGCGGGCAATCCTCGGGTGATTTTC. It translates to CASSQILAGNPRVIF.

This clonotype was observed at least ten times. The V and J genes are TRBV10-3 and TRBJ2-1; 9 nucleotides agree with TRBD1. CDR1 is ENHRY, CDR2 SYGVKD, per germline. Unmatched junction bases numbered 12, after V lost 8 bases and J lost 4 bases. The CDR3 is 16 amino acids. CDR3 amino acids: CAISGTGTGKYNEQFF. The DNA for the CDR3 is TGTGCCATCTCAGGAACCGGGACAGGGAAATACAATGAGCAGTTCTTC.

This clonotype was detected a few times. This chain connects TRBV6-2 or TRBV6-3 to TRBJ2-1; 9 nucleotides line up with TRBD2. CDR1 and CDR2 from the germline V gene are MNHEY and SVGEGT. CDR3 length: 17 residues. The ends lost 0 bases at V and 2 bases at J; junction bases unmatched: 5. The DNA of the CDR3 is TGTGCCAGCAGTTACTCGGTGACTAGCGGTCCCTACAATGAGCAGTTCTTC. Translated: CASSYSVTSGPYNEQFF.